These T cell receptor beta chains were read from a single sample in a study of breast tumors, draining lymph nodes, adjacent tissues. One entry per CDR3 protein, called by TCRdb with MiXCR from the multiplex PCR reads. The table shows over 200,000 distinct CDR3 sequences, with about a third occurring only once. The sample was axillary lymph node tissue. These receptor sequences come from a female donor with breast cancer. Some clones in this sample may be carry-over from other donors' samples. Each CDR3 is given with its conserved first and last residue. A D gene is named only where the DNA matches it firmly. Size values are once, few and many counts, or a class for expanded clones, and some rows have none.

J gene: TRBJ2-5; clone size: many; D gene: -; V gene: TRBV20-1; CDR3 DNA: TGCAGTGCTAGAGATGGGGGGCGGCAAGAGACCCAGTACTTC; CDR3 protein: CSARDGGRQETQYF
J gene: TRBJ1-4; clone size: many; D gene: -; V gene: TRBV28; CDR3 DNA: TGCGCCAGCAGCTTCCAGGGTGGTAATGAAAAACTGTTTTTT; CDR3 protein: CASSFQGGNEKLFF
J gene: TRBJ2-1; clone size: many; D gene: -; V gene: TRBV18; CDR3 DNA: TGTGCCAGCTCACCCGGCGCGGGCAATGAGCAGTTCTTC; CDR3 protein: CASSPGAGNEQFF
J gene: TRBJ1-5; clone size: -; D gene: TRBD1; V gene: TRBV12-5; CDR3 DNA: TGTGCTAGTGGCAAGACAGGGGGGGTAGGCAATCAGCCCCAGCATTTT; CDR3 protein: CASGKTGGVGNQPQHF
J gene: TRBJ2-2; clone size: many; D gene: -; V gene: TRBV30; CDR3 DNA: TGTGCCTGGAGTTACTCAGGCACCGGGGAGCTGTTTTTT; CDR3 protein: CAWSYSGTGELFF
J gene: TRBJ1-3; clone size: many; D gene: -; V gene: TRBV19; CDR3 DNA: TGTGCCAGTAGAGGTCTAAGCTCTGGAAACACCATATATTTT; CDR3 protein: CASRGLSSGNTIYF
J gene: TRBJ2-3; clone size: -; D gene: -; V gene: TRBV29-1; CDR3 DNA: TGCAGCGTTGAGGGGAGTTCGTTAGATACGCAGTATTTT; CDR3 protein: CSVEGSSLDTQYF
J gene: TRBJ1-5; clone size: -; D gene: TRBD1; V gene: TRBV19; CDR3 DNA: TGTGCCAGTAGTCCAAAGACAGGGCCGAATCAGCCCCAGCATTTT; CDR3 protein: CASSPKTGPNQPQHF
J gene: TRBJ1-5; clone size: many; D gene: -; V gene: TRBV12-5; CDR3 DNA: TGTGCTAGTGGTTTGATGGCAGGGTCTAGGCGCAATCAGCCCCAGCATTTT; CDR3 protein: CASGLMAGSRRNQPQHF
J gene: TRBJ1-5; clone size: many; D gene: -; V gene: TRBV6-1; CDR3 DNA: TGTGCCAGCAGTCTGCGGACTGCGGTCAATCAGCCCCAGCATTTT; CDR3 protein: CASSLRTAVNQPQHF
J gene: TRBJ1-1; clone size: many; D gene: TRBD1; V gene: TRBV7-9; CDR3 DNA: TGTGCCAGCAGCTTGGGACAGGAGGAAGCTTTCTTT; CDR3 protein: CASSLGQEEAFF
J gene: TRBJ2-1; clone size: many; D gene: TRBD2; V gene: TRBV7-9; CDR3 DNA: TGTGCCAGCAGCCTCCAGCGGGAGAGATTCAATGAGCAGTTCTTC; CDR3 protein: CASSLQRERFNEQFF
J gene: TRBJ2-1; clone size: -; D gene: -; V gene: TRBV7-8; CDR3 DNA: TGTGCCAGCAGCCGGGGCCATCAAGGCGATGAGCAGTTCTTC; CDR3 protein: CASSRGHQGDEQFF
J gene: TRBJ2-2; clone size: many; D gene: TRBD2; V gene: TRBV5-5; CDR3 DNA: TGTGCCAGCAGTCAGGGACTAGCTAGCACCGGGGAGCTGTTTTTT; CDR3 protein: CASSQGLASTGELFF
J gene: TRBJ2-1; clone size: -; D gene: -; V gene: TRBV24-1; CDR3 DNA: TGTGCCACCAGTGATGGGGGGACGGCCTACACCTACAATGAGCAGTTCTTC; CDR3 protein: CATSDGGTAYTYNEQFF
J gene: TRBJ2-5; clone size: many; D gene: -; V gene: TRBV7-7; CDR3 DNA: TGTGCCAGCAGCTTAGAATATGCGGGAGAGACCCAGTACTTC; CDR3 protein: CASSLEYAGETQYF
J gene: TRBJ2-3; clone size: -; D gene: -; V gene: TRBV20-1; CDR3 DNA: TGCAGCGAACGCCGGGACAGCACAGATACGCAGTATTTT; CDR3 protein: CSERRDSTDTQYF
J gene: TRBJ1-2; clone size: many; D gene: TRBD1; V gene: TRBV5-1; CDR3 DNA: TGCGCCAGCAGCTTGTCCGTCGGACAGGGGGCGAAATACACCTTC; CDR3 protein: CASSLSVGQGAKYTF
J gene: TRBJ2-5; clone size: many; D gene: -; V gene: TRBV20-1; CDR3 DNA: TGCAGTGCTAGAGATCCGGGGAGCGAGACCCAGTACTTC; CDR3 protein: CSARDPGSETQYF
J gene: TRBJ1-5; clone size: many; D gene: -; V gene: TRBV30; CDR3 DNA: TGTGCCTGGAGTAAAGGGGGCAATCAGCCCCAGCATTTT; CDR3 protein: CAWSKGGNQPQHF
J gene: TRBJ2-2; clone size: -; D gene: TRBD2; V gene: TRBV10-1; CDR3 DNA: TGCGCCAGCAGTGAGAAGGAGGTCCTAGCGGGAGTACCCAACACCGGGGAGCTGTTTTTT; CDR3 protein: CASSEKEVLAGVPNTGELFF
J gene: TRBJ2-3; clone size: many; D gene: TRBD2; V gene: TRBV29-1; CDR3 DNA: TGCAGCGTCCAGGGTGGGAGGGGCACAGATACGCAGTATTTT; CDR3 protein: CSVQGGRGTDTQYF
J gene: TRBJ2-1; clone size: many; D gene: -; V gene: TRBV24-1; CDR3 DNA: TGTGCCACCAGTGTGGTTGGCAATGAGCAGTTCTTC; CDR3 protein: CATSVVGNEQFF
J gene: TRBJ1-2; clone size: many; D gene: -; V gene: TRBV19; CDR3 DNA: TGTGCCAGTAGTATAATTGGAGCTTCTAACTATGGCTACACCTTC; CDR3 protein: CASSIIGASNYGYTF
J gene: TRBJ2-7; clone size: -; D gene: -; V gene: TRBV2; CDR3 DNA: TGTACCAGCAGTGAACTCTTCGCCTACGAGCAGTACTTC; CDR3 protein: CTSSELFAYEQYF
J gene: TRBJ1-1; clone size: -; D gene: -; V gene: TRBV6-5; CDR3 DNA: TGTGCCAGCAGTCATGCCACTGAAGCTTTCTTT; CDR3 protein: CASSHATEAFF
J gene: TRBJ2-1; clone size: many; D gene: -; V gene: TRBV4-1; CDR3 DNA: TGCGCCAGCAGTCACCAGCGGACCCTATCCTACAATGAGCAGTTCTTC; CDR3 protein: CASSHQRTLSYNEQFF
J gene: TRBJ2-7; clone size: many; D gene: TRBD2; V gene: TRBV7-3; CDR3 DNA: TGTGCCAGCAGCTTGGGGACTAGCTCTATCTACGAGCAGTACTTC; CDR3 protein: CASSLGTSSIYEQYF
J gene: TRBJ1-6; clone size: many; D gene: -; V gene: TRBV19; CDR3 DNA: TGTGCCAGTAGTATGGGGGGGGGACCCCTCCACTTT; CDR3 protein: CASSMGGGPLHF
J gene: TRBJ2-7; clone size: many; D gene: -; V gene: TRBV6-5; CDR3 DNA: TGTGCCAGCAGTCGGGGACGTTTGAATTCCTACGAACAGTACTTC; CDR3 protein: CASSRGRLNSYEQYF
J gene: TRBJ1-2; clone size: many; D gene: -; V gene: TRBV7-9; CDR3 DNA: TGTGCCAGCAGCTTTTGGACCCTTGGTAACTATGGCTACCCCTTC; CDR3 protein: CASSFWTLGNYGYPF
J gene: TRBJ1-2; clone size: many; D gene: -; V gene: TRBV7-9; CDR3 DNA: TGTGCCAGCAGCCTGCATCAGGCCGACGGCTACACCTTC; CDR3 protein: CASSLHQADGYTF
J gene: TRBJ1-1; clone size: -; D gene: TRBD1; V gene: TRBV19; CDR3 DNA: TGTGCCAGTCACCGACAGGGGTGGGACAGGAACACTGAAGCTTTCTTT; CDR3 protein: CASHRQGWDRNTEAFF
J gene: TRBJ2-1; clone size: many; D gene: -; V gene: TRBV20-1; CDR3 DNA: TGCAGTGCTGGCTCCTACAATGAGCAGTTCTTC; CDR3 protein: CSAGSYNEQFF
J gene: TRBJ2-3; clone size: -; D gene: TRBD2; V gene: TRBV20-1; CDR3 DNA: TGCAGTGCGGATGATAGCGGGGGTGGGGCAGATACGCAGTATTTT; CDR3 protein: CSADDSGGGADTQYF
J gene: TRBJ1-1; clone size: -; D gene: TRBD1; V gene: TRBV5-1; CDR3 DNA: TGCGCCAGCAGCACGAACAGGGGGAGGATGAACACTGAAGCTTTCTTT; CDR3 protein: CASSTNRGRMNTEAFF
J gene: TRBJ2-7; clone size: many; D gene: -; V gene: TRBV10-3; CDR3 DNA: TGTGCCATCAGTGAGAGTAGCGGTACCTACGAGCAGTACTTC; CDR3 protein: CAISESSGTYEQYF
J gene: TRBJ2-1; clone size: many; D gene: TRBD1; V gene: TRBV6-6; CDR3 DNA: TGTGCCACCCGTCGGACAGGGGGAGGCAATGAGCAGTTCTTC; CDR3 protein: CATRRTGGGNEQFF
J gene: TRBJ2-7; clone size: once; D gene: -; V gene: TRBV20-1; CDR3 DNA: TGCAGTGCTAGCCGTGGGCCCCGGGACTCCACCTACGAGCAGTACTTC; CDR3 protein: CSASRGPRDSTYEQYF
J gene: TRBJ2-6; clone size: many; D gene: TRBD1; V gene: TRBV19; CDR3 DNA: TGTGCCAGTACAGGGGGCACATCTGGGGCCAACGTCCTGACTTTC; CDR3 protein: CASTGGTSGANVLTF
J gene: TRBJ1-5; clone size: many; D gene: TRBD1; V gene: TRBV2; CDR3 DNA: TGTGCCAGCAGTGAAAGTGGGACAGCAAATCAGCCCCAGCATTTT; CDR3 protein: CASSESGTANQPQHF
J gene: TRBJ1-5; clone size: many; D gene: -; V gene: TRBV7-8; CDR3 DNA: TGTGCCAGCAGCTTAGCGGGGCAAGTCAATCAGCCCCAGCATTTT; CDR3 protein: CASSLAGQVNQPQHF
J gene: TRBJ2-7; clone size: many; D gene: -; V gene: TRBV20-1; CDR3 DNA: TGCAGTGCTAGCCCCGGACCGAGCTACGAGCAGTACTTC; CDR3 protein: CSASPGPSYEQYF
J gene: TRBJ2-3; clone size: many; D gene: TRBD2; V gene: TRBV6-1; CDR3 DNA: TGTGCCAGCAGCGGGGGGGAGCCAGATACGCAGTATTTT; CDR3 protein: CASSGGEPDTQYF
J gene: TRBJ1-2; clone size: many; D gene: TRBD1; V gene: TRBV12-3/TRBV12-4; CDR3 DNA: TGTGCCAGCAGTTCCCCTCAGACAGGGGGACGAGATGGCTACACCTTC; CDR3 protein: CASSSPQTGGRDGYTF
J gene: TRBJ2-3; clone size: -; D gene: -; V gene: TRBV3-1; CDR3 DNA: TGTGCCAGCAGCCAAGCAATCGGGACGCAGTATTTT; CDR3 protein: CASSQAIGTQYF
J gene: TRBJ1-6; clone size: once; D gene: TRBD1; V gene: TRBV10-3; CDR3 DNA: TGTGCCATCAGCGGGAGTAGTTACAATGGACAGGAGAATTCACCCCTCCACTTT; CDR3 protein: CAISGSSYNGQENSPLHF